This record covers a single TCR beta chain. Its antigen is currently not known. The input lacks base qualities; no much larger clone sits a single base away. The data belong to a study of blood T cell repertoires in COVID-19 (dated by TCRdb to about 2020). For the study in its entirety: The collaborator samples originated in the United States, Italy and Spain and spanned the acute and convalescent phases of COVID-19. The material from the prospective study consisted of cDNA or gDNA derived from T cells, B-cell-depleted T cells, or PBMCs. The dataset comprised deeply sampled blood TCRbeta repertoires from subjects exposed to, actively infected with, or recovered from COVID-19. A freely available public database, intended as a resource for researchers studying the immune response to SARS-CoV-2, is where the repertoires were released. Samples were obtained from the ongoing ImmuneRACE study (first 160 participants) and from some 1,200 subjects provided by 6 global collaborators. A de-identified subject ID, COVID-19 status, age in years and sex were almost always included in the sample metadata. HLA class I and class II types, where available, came from metadata supplied by the sample provider rather than from assay-based typing.

Relative to germline, V is 3 bases shorter and J is 3 bases shorter, with 9 bases between their ends. The CDR3 sequence holds 14 residues, the cysteine and phenylalanine included. The read is trimmed to its CDR3 DNA, 42 bases read in frame from base 1. According to the germline V gene, CDR1 reads SGHAT and CDR2 reads FQNNGV. TCRbeta CDR3 regions were amplified from genomic DNA using the immunoSEQ Assay, a bias-controlled multiplex PCR. In the paper's pipeline: The number of nucleated cells in each sample was estimated by amplification of reference gene primers within the assay. To quantify the absolute abundance of each unique TCRbeta CDR3 rearrangement, sequence reads were collapsed and filtered. For each sample, productive Simpson clonality was calculated by taking the square root of Simpson's diversity index across productive rearrangements. In TCRdb, the immuneACCESS table is reduced to in-frame sequences with V and J assigned. These tables do not hold every clone; where another copy was compared, an unresolved V gene accounts for under half, and the others remain unexplained. The V and J calls and clone size come from that table; D and trimming were worked out from the DNA. Within this sample are around 100,000 clones, with roughly nine tenths of them counted one time only. Clones ranked in the top ten supply roughly 1.9% of the sample.

The paper as a whole reports these results and caveats: How much clinical and demographic metadata was included differed by source and by participant, and the metadata was provided uncurated.

Each collaborating institution followed its own protocols to collect whole blood in K2EDTA tubes. For TCRbeta analysis, collaborator samples were shipped as frozen whole blood, as isolated PBMCs, or as DNA extracted from either sample type. Sequences were obtained from peripheral blood. This receptor was obtained from a man aged 45 to 65 with active COVID-19. The chain is assembled from TRBV11-2 and TRBJ1-5; no D gene is confidently identified. The DNA sequence reads TGTGCCAGCAGCTTGGAGGCAAACAATCAGCCCCAGCATTTT. This translates into CASSLEANNQPQHF.